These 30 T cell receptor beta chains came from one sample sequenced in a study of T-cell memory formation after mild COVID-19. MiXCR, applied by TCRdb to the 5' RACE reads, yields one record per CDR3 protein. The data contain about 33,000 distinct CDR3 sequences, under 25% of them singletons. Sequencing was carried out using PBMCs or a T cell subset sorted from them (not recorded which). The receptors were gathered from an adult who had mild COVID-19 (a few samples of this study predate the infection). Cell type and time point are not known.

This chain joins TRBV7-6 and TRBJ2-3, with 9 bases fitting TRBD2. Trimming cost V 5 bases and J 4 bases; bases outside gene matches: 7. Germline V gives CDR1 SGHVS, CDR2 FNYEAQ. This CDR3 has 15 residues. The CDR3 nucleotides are TGTGCCAGCAGCCCTTTGGCGGGAGGGCCAGATACGCAGTATTTT. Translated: CASSPLAGGPDTQYF. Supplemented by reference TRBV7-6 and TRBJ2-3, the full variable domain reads GAGVSQSPRYKVTKRGQDVALRCDPISGHVSLYWYRQALGQGPEFLTYFNYEAQQDKSGLPNDRFSAERPEGSISTLTIQRTEQRDSAMYRCASSPLAGGPDTQYFGPGTRLTVL.

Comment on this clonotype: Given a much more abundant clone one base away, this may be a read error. For the CDR3, the DNA is TGTGACAGCAGTCCAACGCAGCTGGGGGGAACTGAAGCTTTCTTT. Its translation is CDSSPTQLGGTEAFF. V usage is TRBV27 and J usage is TRBJ1-1; TRBD1 is a possible D gene (5 bases). Germline CDR1 and CDR2: MNHEY and SMNVEV (reference sequence). The CDR3 has 15 amino acids.

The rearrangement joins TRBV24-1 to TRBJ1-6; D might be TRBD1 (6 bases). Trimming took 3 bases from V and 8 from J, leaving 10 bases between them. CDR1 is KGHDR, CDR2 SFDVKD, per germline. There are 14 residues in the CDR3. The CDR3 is CATSDTAGDSPLHF. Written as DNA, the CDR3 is TGTGCCACCAGTGATACGGCAGGGGATTCACCCCTCCACTTT.

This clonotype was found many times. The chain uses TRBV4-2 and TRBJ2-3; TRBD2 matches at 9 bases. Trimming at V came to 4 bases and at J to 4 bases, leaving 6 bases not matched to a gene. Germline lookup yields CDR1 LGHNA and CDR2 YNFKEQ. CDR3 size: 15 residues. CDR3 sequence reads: CASSRDSGSPDTQYF. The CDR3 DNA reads TGTGCCAGCAGCCGGGATAGCGGGAGCCCAGATACGCAGTATTTT.

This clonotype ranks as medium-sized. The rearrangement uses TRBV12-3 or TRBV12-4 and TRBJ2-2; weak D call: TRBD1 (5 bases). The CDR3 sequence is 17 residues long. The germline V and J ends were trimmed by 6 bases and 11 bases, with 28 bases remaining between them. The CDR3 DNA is TGTGCCAGCAGCCTAGGGGTCGACATCCTGGGTCCCCTTGAGCTGTTTTTT. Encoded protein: CASSLGVDILGPLELFF.

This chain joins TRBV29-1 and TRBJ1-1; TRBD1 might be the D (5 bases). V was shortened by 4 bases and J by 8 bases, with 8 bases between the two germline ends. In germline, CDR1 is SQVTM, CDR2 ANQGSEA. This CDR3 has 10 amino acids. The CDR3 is CSVVDSEAFF. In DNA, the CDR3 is TGCAGCGTTGTTGACAGCGAAGCTTTCTTT.

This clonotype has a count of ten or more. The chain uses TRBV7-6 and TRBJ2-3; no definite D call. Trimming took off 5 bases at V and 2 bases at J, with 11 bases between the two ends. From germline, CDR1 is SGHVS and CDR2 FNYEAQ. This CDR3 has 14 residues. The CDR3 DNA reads TGTGCCAGCAGCCTCCGGGCACCCACAGATACGCAGTATTTT. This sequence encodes CASSLRAPTDTQYF.

The CDR3 loop reads CASTLLGGTDTQYF. In DNA, the CDR3 is TGTGCCAGCACCTTGCTCGGGGGCACAGATACGCAGTATTTT. The chain links TRBV12-3 or TRBV12-4 to TRBJ2-3, with D tentatively TRBD2 (5 bases). Trimming stripped 7 bases from V and 1 base from J, with 12 bases between. CDR3 length: 14 residues.

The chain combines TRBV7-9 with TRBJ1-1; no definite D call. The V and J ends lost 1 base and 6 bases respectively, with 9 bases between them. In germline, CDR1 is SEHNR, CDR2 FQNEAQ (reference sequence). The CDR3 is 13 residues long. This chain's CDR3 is CASSLGSSPEAFF. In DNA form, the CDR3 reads TGTGCCAGCAGCTTAGGGTCTAGCCCTGAAGCTTTCTTT.

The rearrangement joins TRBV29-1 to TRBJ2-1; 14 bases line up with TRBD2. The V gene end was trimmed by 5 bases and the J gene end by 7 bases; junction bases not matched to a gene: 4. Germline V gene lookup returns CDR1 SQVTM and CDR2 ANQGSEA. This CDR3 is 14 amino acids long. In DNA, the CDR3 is TGCAGCGTTTCCGGGACTAGCGGGAGAAATGAGCAGTTCTTC. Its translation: CSVSGTSGRNEQFF.

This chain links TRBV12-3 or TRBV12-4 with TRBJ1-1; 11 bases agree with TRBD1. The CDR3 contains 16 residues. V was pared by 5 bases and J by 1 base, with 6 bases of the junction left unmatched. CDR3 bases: TGTGCCAGCAGTCCCCGGGACAGGGGGAGGAACACTGAAGCTTTCTTT. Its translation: CASSPRDRGRNTEAFF.

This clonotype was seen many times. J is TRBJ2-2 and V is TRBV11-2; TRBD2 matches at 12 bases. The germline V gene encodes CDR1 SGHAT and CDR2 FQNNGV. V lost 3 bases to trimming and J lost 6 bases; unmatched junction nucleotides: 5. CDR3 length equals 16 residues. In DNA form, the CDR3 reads TGTGCCAGCAGCTTTAGGACTAGCGGGGCAGCCGGGGAGCTGTTTTTT. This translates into CASSFRTSGAAGELFF. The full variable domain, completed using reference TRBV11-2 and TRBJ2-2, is EAGVAQSPRYKIIEKRQSVAFWCNPISGHATLYWYQQILGQGPKLLIQFQNNGVVDDSQLPKDRFSAERLKGVDSTLKIQPAKLEDSAVYLCASSFRTSGAAGELFFGEGSRLTVL.

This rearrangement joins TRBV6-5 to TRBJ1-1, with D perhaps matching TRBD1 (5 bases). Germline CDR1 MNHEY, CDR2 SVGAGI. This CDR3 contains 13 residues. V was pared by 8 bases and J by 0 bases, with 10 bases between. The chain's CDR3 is CASYRGMNTEAFF. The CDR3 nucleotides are TGTGCCAGCTACCGGGGGATGAACACTGAAGCTTTCTTT.

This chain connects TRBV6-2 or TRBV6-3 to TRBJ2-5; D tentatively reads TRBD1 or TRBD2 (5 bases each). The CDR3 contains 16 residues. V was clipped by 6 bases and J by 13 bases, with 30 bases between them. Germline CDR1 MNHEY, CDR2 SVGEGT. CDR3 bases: TGTGCCAGCAGCGAGGACTCCGGGGCGAACATAGCTGTCCGGTACTTC. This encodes CASSEDSGANIAVRYF.

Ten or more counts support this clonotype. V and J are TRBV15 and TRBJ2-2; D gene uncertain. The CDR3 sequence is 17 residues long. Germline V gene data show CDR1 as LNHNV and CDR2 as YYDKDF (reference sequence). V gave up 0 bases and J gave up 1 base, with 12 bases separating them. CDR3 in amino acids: CATSREPLRQNTGELFF. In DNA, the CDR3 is TGTGCCACCAGCAGAGAACCACTCCGGCAGAACACCGGGGAGCTGTTTTTT.

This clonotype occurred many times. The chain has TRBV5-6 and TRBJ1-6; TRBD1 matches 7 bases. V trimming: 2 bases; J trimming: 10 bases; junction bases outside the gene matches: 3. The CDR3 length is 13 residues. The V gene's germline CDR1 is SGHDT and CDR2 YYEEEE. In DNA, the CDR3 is TGTGCCAGCAGCTTAACAGGGGAATCACCCCTCCACTTT. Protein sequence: CASSLTGESPLHF.

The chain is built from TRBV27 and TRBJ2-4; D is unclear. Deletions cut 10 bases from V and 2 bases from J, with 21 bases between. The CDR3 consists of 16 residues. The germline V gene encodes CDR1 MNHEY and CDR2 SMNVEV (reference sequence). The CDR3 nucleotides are TGTGCCACCAGAGATTATTCTGGTTTGACCAAAAACATTCAGTACTTC. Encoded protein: CATRDYSGLTKNIQYF.

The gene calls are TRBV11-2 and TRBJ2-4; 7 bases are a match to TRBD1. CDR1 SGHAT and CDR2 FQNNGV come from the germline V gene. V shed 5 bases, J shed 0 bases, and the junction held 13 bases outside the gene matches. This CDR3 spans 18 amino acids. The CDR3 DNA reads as TGTGCCAGCAGCACTGGGGGACAGTTACTTCTAGCCAAAAACATTCAGTACTTC. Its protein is CASSTGGQLLLAKNIQYF.

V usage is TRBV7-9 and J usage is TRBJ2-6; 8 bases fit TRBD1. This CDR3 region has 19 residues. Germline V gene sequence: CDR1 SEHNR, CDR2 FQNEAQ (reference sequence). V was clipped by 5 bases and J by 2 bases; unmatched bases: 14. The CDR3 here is CASSPLTGAAGTGANVLTF. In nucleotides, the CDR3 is TGTGCCAGCAGCCCCCTGACAGGGGCCGCCGGGACTGGGGCCAACGTCCTGACTTTC.

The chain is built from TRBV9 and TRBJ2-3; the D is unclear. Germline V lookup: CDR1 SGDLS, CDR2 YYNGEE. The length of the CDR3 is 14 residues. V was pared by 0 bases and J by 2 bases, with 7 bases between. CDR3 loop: CASSVGGYTDTQYF. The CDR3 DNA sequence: TGTGCCAGCAGCGTAGGAGGCTACACAGATACGCAGTATTTT. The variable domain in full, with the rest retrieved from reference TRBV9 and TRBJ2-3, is DSGVTQTPKHLITATGQRVTLRCSPRSGDLSVYWYQQSLDQGLQFLIQYYNGEERAKGNILERFSAQQFPDLHSELNLSSLELGDSALYFCASSVGGYTDTQYFGPGTRLTVL.

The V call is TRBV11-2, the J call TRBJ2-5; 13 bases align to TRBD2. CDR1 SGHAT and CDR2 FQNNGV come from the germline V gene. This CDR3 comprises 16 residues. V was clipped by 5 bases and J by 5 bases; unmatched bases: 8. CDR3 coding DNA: TGTGCCAGCAGCGCCTGGACTAGCGGGGGTAGGGAGACCCAGTACTTC. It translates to CASSAWTSGGRETQYF.

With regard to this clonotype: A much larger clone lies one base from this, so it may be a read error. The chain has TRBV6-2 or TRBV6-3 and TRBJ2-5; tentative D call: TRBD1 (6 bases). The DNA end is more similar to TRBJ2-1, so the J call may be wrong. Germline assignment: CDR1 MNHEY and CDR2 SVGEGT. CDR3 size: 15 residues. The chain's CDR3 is CASSSWTDVQETQFF. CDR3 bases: TGTGCCAGCAGCTCCTGGACAGATGTACAAGAGACCCAGTTCTTC.

The CDR3 is CSAPRQGYTSYEQYF. CDR3 coding DNA: TGCAGTGCGCCCCGACAGGGGTATACCTCCTACGAGCAGTACTTC. This chain links TRBV20-1 with TRBJ2-7; 8 bases agree with TRBD1. This CDR3 has 15 residues. CDR1 is DFQATT and CDR2 is SNEGSKA in the germline V gene (reference sequence). The junction had 10 bases not matched to a gene; V was cut back by 6 bases and J by 0 bases.

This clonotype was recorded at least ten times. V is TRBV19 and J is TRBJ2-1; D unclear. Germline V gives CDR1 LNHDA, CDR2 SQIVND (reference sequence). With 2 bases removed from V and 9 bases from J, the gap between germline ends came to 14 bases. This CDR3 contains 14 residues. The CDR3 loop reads CASSITSTVSEQFF. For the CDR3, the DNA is TGTGCCAGTAGTATAACCTCAACAGTGAGTGAGCAGTTCTTC.

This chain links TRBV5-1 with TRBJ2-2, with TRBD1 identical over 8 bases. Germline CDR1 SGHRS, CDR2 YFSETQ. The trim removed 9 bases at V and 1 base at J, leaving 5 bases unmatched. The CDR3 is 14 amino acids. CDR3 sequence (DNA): TGCGCCACCTCCGGGACAGGGAACACCGGGGAGCTGTTTTTT. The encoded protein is CATSGTGNTGELFF.

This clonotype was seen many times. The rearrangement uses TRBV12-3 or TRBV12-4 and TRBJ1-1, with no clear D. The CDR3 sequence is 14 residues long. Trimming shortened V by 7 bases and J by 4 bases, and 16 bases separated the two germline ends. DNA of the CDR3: TGTGCCAGCATCATCCCCGGACGGACCACTGAAGCTTTCTTT. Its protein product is CASIIPGRTTEAFF.

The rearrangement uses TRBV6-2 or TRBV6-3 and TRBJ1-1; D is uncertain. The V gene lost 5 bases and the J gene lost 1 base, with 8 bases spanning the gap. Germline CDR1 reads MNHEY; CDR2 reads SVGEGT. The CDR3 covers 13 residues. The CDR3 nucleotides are TGTGCCAGCAGTACTGGGGAGAACACTGAAGCTTTCTTT. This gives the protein CASSTGENTEAFF.

The CDR3 DNA is TGTGCCAGCAGCCCCGGTGAAGCGAGGAGTGAGCAGTTCTTC. Translating it yields CASSPGEARSEQFF. The chain combines TRBV12-3 or TRBV12-4 with TRBJ2-1; unclear D gene. CDR3 length: 14 residues. V lost 6 bases and J lost 9, with 18 bases in between.

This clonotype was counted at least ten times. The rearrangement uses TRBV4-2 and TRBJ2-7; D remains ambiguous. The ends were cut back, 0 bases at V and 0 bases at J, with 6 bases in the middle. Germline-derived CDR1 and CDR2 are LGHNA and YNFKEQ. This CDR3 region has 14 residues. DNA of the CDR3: TGTGCCAGCAGCCAAGAGGTTAGCTCCTACGAGCAGTACTTC. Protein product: CASSQEVSSYEQYF.

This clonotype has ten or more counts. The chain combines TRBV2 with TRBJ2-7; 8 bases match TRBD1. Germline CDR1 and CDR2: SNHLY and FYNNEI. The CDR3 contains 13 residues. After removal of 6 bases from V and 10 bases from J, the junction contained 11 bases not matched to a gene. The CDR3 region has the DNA TGTGCCAGCAGCGAGGTAGACGGGACAGGCCAGTACTTC. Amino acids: CASSEVDGTGQYF. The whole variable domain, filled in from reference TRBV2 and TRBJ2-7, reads EPEVTQTPSHQVTQMGQEVILRCVPISNHLYFYWYRQILGQKVEFLVSFYNNEISEKSEIFDDQFSVERPDGSNFTLKIRSTKLEDSAMYFCASSEVDGTGQYFGPGTRLTVT.